This T cell receptor beta chain was profiled in a study of early T cells in non-severe SARS-CoV-2 infection. Study summary: Sequencing input comprised bulk RNA from unsorted whole blood; chain pairing was not available. Overall study results and limits: Anti-spike CD8 specificities were favored by VDJdb matching, whose results missed private and CD4 specificities.

This clonotype was picked up many times. Its antigen is undetermined. V was pared by 2 bases and J by 6 bases, with 16 bases between. The germline V gene has CDR1 KGHSH and CDR2 LQKENI. The CDR3 consists of 15 residues. Unique molecular identifier tags were affixed to discrete cDNA molecules. TCRdb re-called the 5' RACE reads with MiXCR, one entry per CDR3 protein. This sample has about 67,000 distinct CDR3 sequences, with 9.5% to 13% found just once. This chain connects TRBV18 to TRBJ1-2, with D possibly being TRBD1 (6 bases). What was sequenced was whole blood. This sequence was found in an adult who was a healthcare worker with PCR-confirmed SARS-CoV-2 infection or an uninfected control (not recorded which). CDR3 sequence reads: CASSPTTQGRDGYTF. CDR3 coding DNA: TGTGCCAGCTCACCAACCACTCAGGGGCGGGATGGCTACACCTTC.